Here is one TCR beta chain with its context. The antigen remains unidentified. This sample's time point: week 35, safety follow-up. Topical imiquimod was applied with each vaccine dose, which held 300 ug of mutant IDH1 20-mer peptide. Each tumor in the donors was a new WHO grade 3 or 4 astrocytoma, IDH1-mutant and ATRX-lost. The ends were cut back, 5 bases at V and 5 bases at J, with 15 bases in the middle. This CDR3 has 15 residues. CDR1 LNHDA and CDR2 SQIVND come from the germline V gene (reference sequence). This sample is drawn from a study of a mutant IDH1 vaccine in newly diagnosed glioma. Study information: Vaccination followed radiotherapy alone by 4-6 weeks, or accompanied temozolomide cycles. At week 35 came visit V12, and visit V13 followed at week 47.

The assay was immunoSEQ multiplex PCR, and TCRdb's table has in-frame clones only and misses some. The sample holds tens of thousands of clones, more than 75% seen once. The clonotype comes from a woman aged 40 to 50 with glioma. The rearrangement joins TRBV19 to TRBJ1-4; D ambiguous. The sequencing here drew on PBMCs, taken from a glioma patient whose treatment included an IDH1 peptide vaccine. CDR3 DNA sequence: TGTGCCAGTAGTCTTAACGGCAGGCGAAATGAAAAACTGTTTTTT. Translated, it gives CASSLNGRRNEKLFF. Full variable domain (remainder filled in from reference TRBV19 and TRBJ1-4): DGGITQSPKYLFRKEGQNVTLSCEQNLNHDAMYWYRQDPGQGLRLIYYSQIVNDFQKGDIAEGYSVSREKKESFPLTVTSAQKNPTAFYLCASSLNGRRNEKLFFGSGTQLSVL.